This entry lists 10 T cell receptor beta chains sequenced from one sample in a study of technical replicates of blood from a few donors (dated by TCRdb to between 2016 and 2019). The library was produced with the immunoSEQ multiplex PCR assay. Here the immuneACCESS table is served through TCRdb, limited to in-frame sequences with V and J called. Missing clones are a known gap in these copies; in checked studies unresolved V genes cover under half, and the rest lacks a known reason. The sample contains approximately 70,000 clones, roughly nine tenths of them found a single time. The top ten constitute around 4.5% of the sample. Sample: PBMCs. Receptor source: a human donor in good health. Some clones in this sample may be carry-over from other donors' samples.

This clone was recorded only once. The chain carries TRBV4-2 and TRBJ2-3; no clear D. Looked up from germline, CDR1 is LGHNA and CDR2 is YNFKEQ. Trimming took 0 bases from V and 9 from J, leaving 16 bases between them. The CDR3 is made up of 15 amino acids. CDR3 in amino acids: CASSQDHRFPGTQYF. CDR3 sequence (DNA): TGTGCCAGCAGCCAAGATCATCGATTCCCCGGGACGCAGTATTTT.

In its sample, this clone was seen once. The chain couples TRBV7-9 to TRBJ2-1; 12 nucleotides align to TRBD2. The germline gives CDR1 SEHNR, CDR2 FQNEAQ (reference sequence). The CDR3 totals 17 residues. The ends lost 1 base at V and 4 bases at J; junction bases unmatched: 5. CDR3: CASSLGLAGEFYNEQFF. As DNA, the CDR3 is TGTGCCAGCAGCTTAGGACTAGCGGGAGAATTTTACAATGAGCAGTTCTTC.

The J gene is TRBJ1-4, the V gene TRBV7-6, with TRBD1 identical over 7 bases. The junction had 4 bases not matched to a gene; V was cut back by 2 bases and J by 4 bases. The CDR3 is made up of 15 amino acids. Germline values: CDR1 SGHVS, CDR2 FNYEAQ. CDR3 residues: CASSLTRQGNEKLFF. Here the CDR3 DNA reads TGTGCCAGCAGCTTAACGCGACAGGGTAATGAAAAACTGTTTTTT.

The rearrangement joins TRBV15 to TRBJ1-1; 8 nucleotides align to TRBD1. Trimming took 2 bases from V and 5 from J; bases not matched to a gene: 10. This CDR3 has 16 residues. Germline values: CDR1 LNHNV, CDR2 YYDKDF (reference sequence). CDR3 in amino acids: CATSRTLRGLKTEAFF. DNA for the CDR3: TGTGCCACCAGCAGAACGCTCAGGGGGCTTAAGACTGAAGCTTTCTTT.

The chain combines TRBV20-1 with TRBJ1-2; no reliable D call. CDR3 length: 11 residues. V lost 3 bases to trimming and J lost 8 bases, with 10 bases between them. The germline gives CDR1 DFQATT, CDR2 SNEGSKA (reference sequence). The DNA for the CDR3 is TGCAGTGCTAGGCGTATGGAGGGCTACACCTTC. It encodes CSARRMEGYTF.

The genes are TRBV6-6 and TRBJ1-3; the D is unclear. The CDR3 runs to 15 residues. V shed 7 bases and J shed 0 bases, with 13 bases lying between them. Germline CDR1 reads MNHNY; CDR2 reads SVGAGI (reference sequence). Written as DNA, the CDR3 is TGTGCCAGCAAGATGTCGGGTACCTCTGGAAACACCATATATTTT. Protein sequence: CASKMSGTSGNTIYF.

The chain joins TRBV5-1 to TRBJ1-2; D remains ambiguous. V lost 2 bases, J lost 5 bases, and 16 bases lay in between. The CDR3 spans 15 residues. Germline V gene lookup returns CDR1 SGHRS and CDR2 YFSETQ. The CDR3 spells CASSFDTKSSYGYTF. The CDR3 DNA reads TGCGCCAGCAGCTTCGATACCAAAAGCTCGTATGGCTACACCTTC.

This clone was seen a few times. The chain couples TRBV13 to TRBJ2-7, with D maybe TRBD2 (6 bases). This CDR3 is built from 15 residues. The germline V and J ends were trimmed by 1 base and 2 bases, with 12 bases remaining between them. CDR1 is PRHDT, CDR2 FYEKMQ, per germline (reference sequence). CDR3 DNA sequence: TGTGCCAGCAGCTTAGAGGGCGGGACGGCCTACGAGCAGTACTTC. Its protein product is CASSLEGGTAYEQYF.

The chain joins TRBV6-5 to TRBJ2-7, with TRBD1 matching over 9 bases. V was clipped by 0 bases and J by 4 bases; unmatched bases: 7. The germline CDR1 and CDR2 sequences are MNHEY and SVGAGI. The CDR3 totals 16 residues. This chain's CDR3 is CASSYSSGQGFYEQYF. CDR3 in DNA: TGTGCCAGCAGTTACTCCTCGGGACAGGGTTTTTACGAGCAGTACTTC.

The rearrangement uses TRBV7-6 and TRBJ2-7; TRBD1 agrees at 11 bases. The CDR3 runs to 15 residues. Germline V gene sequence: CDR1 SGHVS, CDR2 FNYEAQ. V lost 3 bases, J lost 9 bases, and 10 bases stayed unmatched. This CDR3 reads CASSFRSDRGPGQYF. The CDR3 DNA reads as TGTGCCAGCAGCTTCAGATCGGACAGGGGGCCGGGGCAGTACTTC. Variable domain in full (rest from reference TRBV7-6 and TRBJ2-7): GAGVSQSPRYKVTKRGQDVALRCDPISGHVSLYWYRQALGQGPEFLTYFNYEAQQDKSGLPNDRFSAERPEGSISTLTIQRTEQRDSAMYRCASSFRSDRGPGQYFGPGTRLTVT.